This entry describes one T cell receptor (beta chain). Its target is unknown. The protocol was immunoSEQ multiplex PCR, while the TCRdb copy is restricted to in-frame clones and leaves out a portion. The data hold some 250,000 clones, with less than 95% observed a single time. Germline V CDR1 and CDR2: MNHEY, SMNVEV (reference sequence). The CDR3 spans 18 residues. With V trimmed by 4 bases and J by 7 bases, 18 bases remained unmatched. This entry comes from a study of cytomegalovirus exposure and HLA in healthy donors. Study-wide points: Many donors shared some public TCRs, even though most TCR sequences were rare.

The sample taken for sequencing was PBMCs. This TCR derives from a woman in her 30s in good health and CMV-seronegative. The chain employs TRBV27 and TRBJ2-2, with 7 nucleotides matching TRBD2. CDR3 sequence: CASSSYPGWREYGGELFF. The CDR3 DNA is TGTGCCAGCAGTTCCTACCCAGGGTGGCGGGAGTATGGCGGGGAGCTGTTTTTT.